The T cell receptor (beta chain) under discussion was sequenced for a study of control samples from healthy donors and cancer patients. This table comes from immunoSEQ multiplex PCR, and its TCRdb copy is limited to in-frame clones, with some not included. The sample comprises around 150,000 clones, around 94% of which are singletons, and less than 15% rests with the top ten. The CDR3 length is 13 residues. Germline CDR1 and CDR2: SGHRS and YFSETQ. Trimming removed 1 base from V and 6 bases from J, with 10 bases in between. This clone was seen a single time. The sequenced sample was PBMCs. This TCR was sampled from a man aged 55 to 70 with colorectal cancer. V usage is TRBV5-1 and J usage is TRBJ1-1, with a weak D call TRBD1 (5 bases). The CDR3 region has the DNA TGCGCCAGCAGCTTGACAGGAACTGCTGAAGCTTTCTTT. This codes for CASSLTGTAEAFF. Complete variable domain (other parts from reference TRBV5-1 and TRBJ1-1): KAGVTQTPRYLIKTRGQQVTLSCSPISGHRSVSWYQQTPGQGLQFLFEYFSETQRNKGNFPGRFSGRQFSNSRSEMNVSTLELGDSALYLCASSLTGTAEAFFGQGTRLTVV.